The sequence of this TCR beta chain was determined in a study of blood T cell repertoires in COVID-19. This table comes from immunoSEQ multiplex PCR, and its TCRdb copy is limited to in-frame clones, with some not included. The profile covers approximately 70,000 clones, with roughly nine tenths appearing a single time and 7.3% taken by the ten largest. The sequenced sample was peripheral blood. This TCR came from a man aged 40-55 years with COVID-19, enrolled during active disease.

This chain's CDR3 is CASSFSGTKNIQYF. The CDR3 DNA is TGTGCCAGCAGTTTTTCGGGAACCAAAAACATTCAGTACTTC. The rearrangement links TRBV28 to TRBJ2-4, with D possibly being TRBD2 (5 bases). Germline CDR1 and CDR2: MDHEN and SYDVKM. Trimming left V 3 bases short and J 2 bases short, with 8 bases between. The CDR3 covers 14 residues.